What follows describes a single T cell receptor (beta chain). What it recognizes is unknown. The V gene lost 7 bases and the J gene lost 1 base, with 14 bases spanning the gap. The CDR3 covers 14 residues. Germline CDR1 and CDR2: LGHDT and YNNKEL (reference sequence). The entry originates in a study of response to subunit inactivated influenza vaccine. Notes on the study in general: With each seasonal influenza vaccination, the authors suggested, few new T cells are recruited.

From the RT-PCR reads, TCRdb called clonotypes with MiXCR, one entry per CDR3 protein. This table holds 650,000 to 700,000 distinct CDR3 sequences, 15% to 18% found once. This rearrangement joins TRBV3-1 to TRBJ2-7; D is perhaps TRBD2 (6 bases). The sequence derives from a man aged 50-59 years who received an inactivated influenza vaccine. The sequencing here drew on PBMCs from blood, taken 12 days after vaccination. CDR3 in amino acids: CASTRDLGSYEQYF. The CDR3 DNA follows: TGTGCCAGCACCCGGGACTTGGGATCCTACGAGCAGTACTTC.